This passage covers 19 T cell receptor beta chains from one sample sequenced in a study of Graves' ophthalmopathy and Graves' hyperthyroidism. From RNA, the CDR3 regions of TCR beta chains were amplified and sequenced. Investigators did first-round RT-PCR with HTBI primers, then second-round multiplex PCR. TCRdb re-analysed the multiplex PCR reads in MiXCR, keeping a single row per CDR3 protein. Counted here are approximately 640,000 distinct CDR3 sequences, roughly 39% occurring once; the ten biggest clones make up 2.5% to 3.5%. The sample taken for sequencing was peripheral blood. These receptors came from an adult man with Graves' ophthalmopathy.

The J gene is TRBJ2-3, the V gene TRBV29-1; D is possibly TRBD2 (6 bases). The CDR3 has 12 residues. V gave up 6 bases and J gave up 6 bases, with 13 bases separating them. Germline CDR1 SQVTM, CDR2 ANQGSEA. Written as DNA, the CDR3 is TGCAGCGTGATGCAGGAGGGTGATACGCAGTATTTT. Protein product: CSVMQEGDTQYF.

The J gene is TRBJ2-2, the V gene TRBV25-1, with TRBD1 matching 7 bases. The trim removed 6 bases at V and 7 bases at J, leaving 5 bases unmatched. Germline V gives CDR1 MGHDK, CDR2 SYGVNS. The CDR3 has 13 amino acids. Here the CDR3 reads CASRTGQNGELFF. The CDR3 DNA sequence: TGTGCCAGCAGAACGGGACAGAACGGGGAGCTGTTTTTT.

The rearrangement links TRBV20-1 to TRBJ2-5; perhaps D is TRBD1 or TRBD2 (5 bases each). V was cut by 6 bases and J by 6 bases, with 14 bases left in between. The CDR3 is 12 amino acids. In germline, CDR1 is DFQATT, CDR2 SNEGSKA (reference sequence). CDR3 coding DNA: TGCAGTGCGTCAACGACGGGGCAGACCCAGTACTTC. Translation: CSASTTGQTQYF.

This clonotype was seen repeatedly, ten times or more. V and J are TRBV5-1 and TRBJ1-6, with D perhaps TRBD1 (5 bases). This CDR3 comprises 17 residues. Looked up from germline, CDR1 is SGHRS and CDR2 is YFSETQ. Trimming took off 3 bases at V and 10 bases at J, with 23 bases between the two ends. CDR3 in DNA: TGCGCCAGCAGCTGGTTCCCGCGGGGCAGGGTGGGATCACCCCTCCACTTT. Residues: CASSWFPRGRVGSPLHF. Using reference TRBV5-1 and TRBJ1-6 for the parts outside the CDR3, the full variable domain is KAGVTQTPRYLIKTRGQQVTLSCSPISGHRSVSWYQQTPGQGLQFLFEYFSETQRNKGNFPGRFSGRQFSNSRSEMNVSTLELGDSALYLCASSWFPRGRVGSPLHFGNGTRLTVT.

The table lists this clonotype with many counts. A read error may account for a junction end that differs from germline. The V and J genes are TRBV5-8 and TRBJ1-5, with D uncertain. Germline CDR1 and CDR2: SGHTS and YDEGEE. CDR3 length: 13 residues. CDR3: CTSSLGVRQPQHF. The DNA for the CDR3 is TGTACCAGCAGCTTGGGCGTTCGACAGCCCCAGCATTTT.

This clonotype was observed many times. The chain combines TRBV12-3 or TRBV12-4 with TRBJ2-7; no firm D call. The V and J ends lost 0 bases and 2 bases respectively, with 11 bases between them. The CDR3 length is 15 residues. CDR3 DNA sequence: TGTGCCAGCAGTTTAGCAGGGTCATTTCCCTACGAGCAGTACTTC. Its translation: CASSLAGSFPYEQYF.

CDR3 in amino acids: CASSFSLGVSYEQYF. CDR3 nucleotides: TGTGCCAGCAGCTTTAGTTTAGGCGTCTCCTACGAGCAGTACTTC. J is TRBJ2-7 and V is TRBV7-2, with D unresolved. The length of the CDR3 is 15 residues. V was clipped by 3 bases and J by 0 bases, with 12 bases between them. Per germline, CDR1 SGHTA and CDR2 FQGNSA.

The chain joins TRBV4-1 to TRBJ2-7, with 7 nucleotides matching TRBD2. The CDR3 sequence is 11 residues long. V dropped 1 base and J dropped 10; count of bases not matched to a gene: 1. Germline assignment: CDR1 MGHRA and CDR2 YSYEKL. CDR3 sequence: CASSQGGGQYF. The CDR3 DNA is TGCGCCAGCAGCCAAGGGGGGGGTCAGTACTTC.

With respect to this clonotype: A much larger clone is a single base away; this may be a read error. The V call is TRBV12-3 or TRBV12-4, the J call TRBJ1-1, with D perhaps TRBD1 (5 bases). There are 15 residues in the CDR3. CDR3 nucleotide sequence: TGTGCCAGAAGTTTGTCGTCGGGGGTGAACACTGAAGCTTTCTTT. Amino acids: CARSLSSGVNTEAFF.

This clonotype has ten or more counts. Here the CDR3 reads CASSPGGTNYGYTF. DNA of the CDR3: TGTGCCAGCAGCCCAGGGGGGACAAACTATGGCTACACCTTC. The rearrangement links TRBV7-2 to TRBJ1-2, with 7 bases aligning to TRBD1. CDR1 and CDR2 from the germline V gene are SGHTA and FQGNSA. The J segment lost 2 bases and the V segment lost 5 bases, leaving 5 bases of the junction unmatched. CDR3 length: 14 residues.

This clonotype came up many times. The chain employs TRBV10-3 and TRBJ1-1, with D possibly matching TRBD1 (5 bases). Trimming stripped 6 bases from V and 0 bases from J, with 11 bases between. CDR3 length: 14 residues. The germline gives CDR1 ENHRY, CDR2 SYGVKD. The CDR3 DNA is TGTGCCATCAGGACAGCGAATATGAACACTGAAGCTTTCTTT. Its protein product is CAIRTANMNTEAFF.

The chain couples TRBV25-1 to TRBJ2-5; D is perhaps TRBD2 (5 bases). Germline loops: CDR1 MGHDK, CDR2 SYGVNS. The CDR3 sequence is 15 residues long. V was trimmed by 6 bases and J by 5 bases, leaving 19 bases between them. In DNA, the CDR3 is TGTGCCAGCAGGGAGGACGGGGAGAGGTCGGAGACCCAGTACTTC. It encodes CASREDGERSETQYF.

This clonotype was picked up many times. V gene TRBV7-3 combines with J gene TRBJ1-6; D call uncertain. The CDR3 is made up of 16 amino acids. Germline V CDR1 and CDR2: SGHTA, FQGTGA. The V end was cut by 10 bases, the J end by 0 bases, with 16 bases between. The CDR3 is CANQALAYSYNSPLHF. CDR3 nucleotide sequence: TGTGCCAACCAGGCCCTGGCATACTCCTATAATTCACCCCTCCACTTT.

This clonotype came up many times. The chain joins TRBV10-3 to TRBJ1-2; TRBD1 aligns across 7 bases. The CDR3 consists of 15 residues. V shed 2 bases and J 5 bases; nucleotides not matched to a gene: 8. Per germline, CDR1 ENHRY and CDR2 SYGVKD. CDR3 DNA: TGTGCCATCAGTGAGAACCCAGGGGGAGGGTATGGCTACACCTTC. Protein product: CAISENPGGGYGYTF.

The J gene is TRBJ1-5, the V gene TRBV7-3, with 8 positions matching TRBD1. V shed 2 bases and J 11 bases; nucleotides not matched to a gene: 5. Looked up from germline, CDR1 is SGHTA and CDR2 is FQGTGA. This CDR3 contains 13 residues. In DNA form, the CDR3 reads TGTGCCAGCAGCTTAGGACAGGGAGAGACCCAGCATTTT. It translates to CASSLGQGETQHF.

This clonotype was seen a handful of times. The chain links TRBV19 to TRBJ1-6; 7 bases align to TRBD1. Germline CDR1 is LNHDA and CDR2 is SQIVND (reference sequence). J lost 8 bases, V lost 11 bases, and 9 bases had no gene match. The CDR3 is 13 residues long. CDR3 sequence (DNA): TGTGCCTGGAAGGCAGGGGGTTATTCACCCCTCCACTTT. Translated: CAWKAGGYSPLHF.

This clonotype appeared many times. The chain links TRBV19 to TRBJ1-1; D possibly corresponds to TRBD1 (6 bases). Germline loops: CDR1 LNHDA, CDR2 SQIVND (reference sequence). This CDR3 region has 13 residues. V was clipped by 0 bases and J by 5 bases, with 7 bases between them. CDR3 loop: CASSIEGQTEAFF. The CDR3 DNA reads as TGTGCCAGTAGTATAGAAGGACAGACTGAAGCTTTCTTT.

This clonotype was detected ten times or more. Mismatch with germline at one junction end may stem from a read error. The genes are TRBV2 and TRBJ1-2, with a weak D call TRBD1 (5 bases). Germline V gene data show CDR1 as SNHLY and CDR2 as FYNNEI. There are 13 residues in the CDR3. The CDR3: CASRQEVNYGYTF. The CDR3 DNA follows: TGTGCCAGCAGACAGGAAGTAAACTATGGCTATACCTTC.

CDR3: CASSWARAGGELFF. CDR3 DNA: TGTGCCAGCAGCTGGGCCAGGGCAGGCGGGGAGCTGTTTTTT. The V gene is TRBV10-3, the J gene TRBJ2-2; the D gene is possibly TRBD1 (5 bases). This CDR3 spans 14 amino acids. Germline loops: CDR1 ENHRY, CDR2 SYGVKD. Trimming left V 10 bases short and J 7 bases short, with 19 bases between.